This T cell receptor beta chain was sequenced during a study of blood T cell repertoires in COVID-19. Study-level information: Acute and convalescent COVID-19 samples came from the United States, Italy and Spain. T cells, B-cell-depleted T cells, or PBMCs provided the cDNA or gDNA that served as material.

Authors' processing steps: Amplifying reference gene primers gave estimates of nucleated cell counts. TCRdb's table, derived via immunoSEQ multiplex PCR, lists solely in-frame clones and lacks some. V and J calls and clone size are those listed in that table; D and trimming were worked out from the DNA. This sample yields about 200,000 clones, of which about 88% are seen a single time; 5% to 6.5% belongs to the top ten. The germline V gene has CDR1 MRHNA and CDR2 SNTAGT. V was clipped by 0 bases and J by 5 bases, with 7 bases between them. CDR3 length equals 13 residues. Comment on this clone: This sample includes further DNA sequences coding for the same CDR3.

Sequencing was performed on peripheral blood. This TCR was recovered from a man in his forties with active or convalescent COVID-19. This chain connects TRBV6-4 to TRBJ1-1, with D unresolved. As DNA, the CDR3 is TGTGCCAGCAGTGACTCGAGAGGGACTGAAGCTTTCTTT. Amino acid sequence: CASSDSRGTEAFF.